This entry lists 21 T cell receptor beta chains sequenced from one sample in a study of beta chain features in type 1 diabetes. Every isolated RNA sample was fully reverse transcribed, so sequencing captured expressed TCRB transcripts. Assay: immunoSEQ multiplex PCR; the TCRdb copy retains only in-frame clones and omits some. The sample consists of 250,000 to 350,000 clones, 13% to 15% of them appearing once. Specimen: central memory CD4+ T cells from blood. These receptors originate from a man younger than 40 in good health.

The chain carries TRBV5-1 and TRBJ1-2; no reliable D call. The CDR3 has 13 residues. The germline V gene has CDR1 SGHRS and CDR2 YFSETQ. V dropped 0 bases and J dropped 5 bases, with 8 bases sitting between them. CDR3: CASSLAKAYGYTF. The CDR3 coding sequence is TGCGCCAGCAGCTTGGCGAAGGCGTATGGCTACACCTTC. The full variable domain, rest sourced from reference TRBV5-1 and TRBJ1-2, is KAGVTQTPRYLIKTRGQQVTLSCSPISGHRSVSWYQQTPGQGLQFLFEYFSETQRNKGNFPGRFSGRQFSNSRSEMNVSTLELGDSALYLCASSLAKAYGYTFGSGTRLTVV.

The V call is TRBV28, the J call TRBJ2-7; TRBD2 might be the D (7 bases). V was cut by 7 bases and J by 6 bases, with 28 bases left in between. In germline, CDR1 is MDHEN, CDR2 SYDVKM. The CDR3 runs to 17 residues. CDR3 in amino acids: CASTPPHYPGGLGEQYV. CDR3 sequence (DNA): TGTGCCAGCACCCCCCCCCATTATCCGGGGGGCCTAGGCGAGCAGTACGTC.

This clone was counted a few times. The rearrangement links TRBV7-2 to TRBJ2-3, with D uncertain. This CDR3 is built from 11 residues. CDR1 SGHTA and CDR2 FQGNSA come from the germline V gene. The V gene lost 7 bases and the J gene lost 5 bases, with 7 bases spanning the gap. The CDR3, as DNA: TGTGCCAGCACAATTAAAGATACGCAGTATTTT. It translates to CASTIKDTQYF.

The chain is built from TRBV4-1 and TRBJ2-1; no clear D gene. The CDR3 extends over 15 amino acids. Looked up from germline, CDR1 is MGHRA and CDR2 is YSYEKL. V was shortened by 4 bases and J by 2 bases, with 12 bases between the two germline ends. The CDR3 here is CASSRPGLAYNEQFF. The DNA for the CDR3 is TGCGCCAGCAGCCGCCCCGGGCTGGCCTACAATGAGCAGTTCTTC.

The rearrangement links TRBV11-3 to TRBJ2-1; 9 positions match TRBD2. The V gene's germline CDR1 is SGHNT and CDR2 YENEEA. The CDR3 has 15 amino acids. The trim removed 2 bases at V and 9 bases at J, leaving 8 bases unmatched. The CDR3 nucleotides read TGTGCCAGCAGCTTATCTCCTAGCGGGGTGAGTGAGCAGTTCTTC. Amino acids: CASSLSPSGVSEQFF.

The chain joins TRBV10-3 to TRBJ1-2; D is uncertain. CDR1 ENHRY and CDR2 SYGVKD come from the germline V gene. CDR3 length: 15 amino acids. V lost 2 bases, J lost 0 bases, and 10 bases lay in between. This CDR3 is CAISEKGGANYGYTF. The CDR3 DNA reads TGTGCCATCAGTGAGAAAGGAGGAGCTAACTATGGCTACACCTTC.

This clone has a count of ten or more. This chain joins TRBV15 and TRBJ2-7, with 7 nucleotides matching TRBD2. Germline CDR1 LNHNV, CDR2 YYDKDF (reference sequence). The V gene end was trimmed by 0 bases and the J gene end by 12 bases; junction bases not matched to a gene: 5. The CDR3 covers 12 residues. CDR3 bases: TGTGCCACCAGCAGAGATGAGCGGGACTTGTACGTC. Translating gives CATSRDERDLYV.

This clone was observed many times. This chain connects TRBV7-9 to TRBJ2-7; D might be TRBD1 (6 bases). V lost 5 bases, J lost 4 bases, and 15 bases lay in between. The germline V gene encodes CDR1 SEHNR and CDR2 FQNEAQ (reference sequence). This CDR3 contains 14 residues. CDR3 in amino acids: CASSHGTGLYEQYF. The CDR3 region has the DNA TGTGCCAGCAGCCACGGTACAGGGTTGTACGAGCAGTACTTC.

This clone was recorded at least ten times. J is TRBJ2-3 and V is TRBV30; weak D call: TRBD1 (5 bases). The CDR3 is 14 residues long. Germline assignment: CDR1 GTSNPN and CDR2 SVGIG (reference sequence). The germline V and J ends were trimmed by 0 bases and 4 bases, with 11 bases remaining between them. The CDR3, as DNA: TGTGCCTGGAGTGTCAGGGCCCCCCCAGATACGCAGTATTTT. This sequence encodes CAWSVRAPPDTQYF.

The chain couples TRBV7-3 to TRBJ2-1, with D hard to call. The CDR3 loop spans 12 amino acids. Per germline, CDR1 SGHTA and CDR2 FQGTGA. Trimming stripped 3 bases from V and 7 bases from J, with 7 bases between. The DNA for the CDR3 is TGTGCCAGCAGCTTTACGAGAAATGAGCAGTTCTTC. Translated, it gives CASSFTRNEQFF.

This clone has more than one count but fewer than ten. The chain has TRBV29-1 and TRBJ1-2; TRBD1 might be the D (5 bases). The V and J ends lost 6 bases and 4 bases respectively, with 15 bases between them. This CDR3 spans 13 amino acids. Germline V gene sequence: CDR1 SQVTM, CDR2 ANQGSEA. The CDR3 DNA reads TGCAGCGTGGCCGGAGGGGATGGCTATGGCTACACCTTC. Residues: CSVAGGDGYGYTF.

The rearrangement uses TRBV19 and TRBJ2-7; no clear D. V lost 3 bases and J lost 2, with 14 bases in between. The CDR3 has 15 amino acids. Per germline, CDR1 LNHDA and CDR2 SQIVND (reference sequence). The DNA for the CDR3 is TGTGCCAGTAGTATTGGTCCAGCAACACCCTACGAGCAGTACTTC. Amino acids: CASSIGPATPYEQYF.

The chain is built from TRBV2 and TRBJ1-1; a possible D gene is TRBD1 (6 bases). Germline lookup yields CDR1 SNHLY and CDR2 FYNNEI. This CDR3 comprises 13 residues. Between the trimmed V and J ends, which lost 8 bases and 11 bases, there was a span of 21 bases. The CDR3 loop is CASGTFQAGEAFF. DNA for the CDR3: TGTGCCAGCGGCACCTTTCAAGCAGGGGAGGCTTTCTTT. Complete variable domain (other parts from reference TRBV2 and TRBJ1-1): EPEVTQTPSHQVTQMGQEVILRCVPISNHLYFYWYRQILGQKVEFLVSFYNNEISEKSEIFDDQFSVERPDGSNFTLKIRSTKLEDSAMYFCASGTFQAGEAFFGQGTRLTVV.

The chain carries TRBV6-1 and TRBJ2-7; 9 bases agree with TRBD2. This CDR3 is built from 14 residues. Germline CDR1 MNHNS, CDR2 SASEGT. Trimming removed 6 bases from V and 0 bases from J; junction bases left unmatched: 3. The CDR3 region is CASRLAGPSYEQYF. In DNA, the CDR3 is TGTGCCAGCAGGCTAGCGGGGCCCTCCTACGAGCAGTACTTC.

The rearrangement joins TRBV5-1 to TRBJ2-2, with D unclear. Germline assignment: CDR1 SGHRS and CDR2 YFSETQ. This CDR3 is built from 13 residues. Trimming pared 0 bases from V and 3 bases from J, leaving 3 bases between. CDR3 coding DNA: TGCGCCAGCAGCTTGGATTACACCGGGGAGCTGTTTTTT. Protein sequence: CASSLDYTGELFF.

The gene calls are TRBV5-6 and TRBJ2-7; D assignment may be TRBD1 or TRBD2 (5 bases each). The germline V gene encodes CDR1 SGHDT and CDR2 YYEEEE. This CDR3 contains 11 residues. V lost 2 bases to trimming and J lost 8 bases, with 8 bases between them. CDR3 protein: CASSFGAQQYF. CDR3 DNA: TGTGCCAGCAGCTTCGGGGCCCAGCAGTACTTC.

This clone was observed a handful of times. The chain is built from TRBV11-2 and TRBJ2-5; D gene uncertain. Germline V gene data show CDR1 as SGHAT and CDR2 as FQNNGV. Trimming pared 4 bases from V and 5 bases from J, leaving 8 bases between. The CDR3 spans 12 residues. As DNA, the CDR3 is TGTGCCAGCAGCTGGCACGAGGAGACCCAGTACTTC. Translating gives CASSWHEETQYF.

This clone has only a few counts. This chain links TRBV29-1 with TRBJ1-1; D gene uncertain. Trimming left V 4 bases short and J 5 bases short, with 8 bases between. In germline, CDR1 is SQVTM, CDR2 ANQGSEA. The CDR3 is 11 amino acids. This chain's CDR3 is CSVARRTEAFF. CDR3 sequence (DNA): TGCAGCGTTGCCAGGAGAACTGAAGCTTTCTTT.

This chain connects TRBV19 to TRBJ2-2; a possible D gene is TRBD2 (6 bases). Germline V CDR1 and CDR2: LNHDA, SQIVND (reference sequence). This CDR3 has 13 residues. The ends were cut back, 4 bases at V and 5 bases at J, with 8 bases in the middle. The CDR3 coding sequence is TGTGCCAGTAGTAATCGGGGGACCGGGGAGCTGTTTTTT. Translating gives CASSNRGTGELFF.

There are a few counts of this clone. This sequence joins TRBV28 and TRBJ1-1; D is ambiguous. The CDR3 loop spans 15 amino acids. Germline lookup yields CDR1 MDHEN and CDR2 SYDVKM. Trimming cost V 4 bases and J 2 bases, with 14 bases left between them. The CDR3 loop is CASSSPTLYNTEAFF. As DNA, the CDR3 is TGTGCCAGCAGTTCTCCGACACTTTACAACACTGAAGCTTTCTTT. Drawing the rest from reference TRBV28 and TRBJ1-1, the complete variable domain is DVKVTQSSRYLVKRTGEKVFLECVQDMDHENMFWYRQDPGLGLRLIYFSYDVKMKEKGDIPEGYSVSREKKERFSLILESASTNQTSMYLCASSSPTLYNTEAFFGQGTRLTVV.

The sample holds a few counts of this clone. The genes are TRBV7-9 and TRBJ2-7; D perhaps matches TRBD2 (5 bases). Germline lookup yields CDR1 SEHNR and CDR2 FQNEAQ (reference sequence). Trimming pared 4 bases from V and 4 bases from J, leaving 14 bases between. This CDR3 has 14 residues. CDR3 in DNA: TGTGCCAGCAGCTACCGGGGTAGACCTTACGAGCAGTACGTC. This gives the protein CASSYRGRPYEQYV.